This TCR beta chain was observed in a study of T cells in Graves' hyperthyroidism and ophthalmopathy. Study information: The blood sample was taken at first diagnosis, before treatment began. Study-wide results and limits: Classification by a 13 V-J model distinguished ophthalmopathy from stable hyperthyroidism.

This clonotype has just a few counts. Its antigen remains unidentified. CDR3 length: 16 residues. The V end lost 6 bases, the J end lost 0 bases, and 18 bases lay between the germline ends. Germline assignment: CDR1 LNHDA and CDR2 SQIVND (reference sequence). When ophthalmopathy did not progress within 18 months, Graves' hyperthyroidism was considered stable. TCR beta CDR3 regions were amplified from RNA transcripts. The TCR CDR3 was amplified in a first-round RT-PCR using the HTBI primer set. TCRdb called the multiplex PCR reads again in MiXCR, with one record for every CDR3 protein. The repertoire has roughly 510,000 distinct CDR3 sequences, around 20% of them found once; the top ten carry around 27%.

Sequenced: blood. The sequence derives from a man younger than 35 with Graves' hyperthyroidism. The chain recombines TRBV19 with TRBJ2-7; D is ambiguous. In nucleotides, the CDR3 is TGTGCCAGTAGCCTTTCTACCGGGCTAACCTCCTACGAGCAGTACTTC. This encodes CASSLSTGLTSYEQYF.